These T cell receptor beta chains were read from a single sample in a study of cytomegalovirus exposure and HLA in healthy donors. Assay used: immunoSEQ multiplex PCR; TCRdb lists only in-frame clones, some missing. The sample includes hundreds of thousands of clones, around four fifths of them seen just once. Sequenced: PBMCs. The receptors here all came from a boy under 10 years old in good health and CMV-seronegative. The CDR3 runs from the conserved cysteine through the conserved F or W. A D gene is named only where the DNA matches it firmly. Clone size is not always given. Where it is, it says once, few, many or a class for expanded clones.

abundance	len	d_gene	v_gene	j_gene	CDR3nt	CDR3aa
NA	16	TRBD2	TRBV14	TRBJ2-7	TGTGCCAGCAGCCAAGATCTGTTAGCGGGCGCCTACGAGCAGTACTTC	CASSQDLLAGAYEQYF
NA	15	TRBD1	TRBV4-1	TRBJ1-1	TGCGCCAGCAGCCAAGTCAAGGGGGCAAGGGGTGAAGCTTTCTTT	CASSQVKGARGEAFF
once	16	TRBD2	TRBV6-5	TRBJ2-1	TGTGCCAGCAGTTACGCGACTAGCGGGAGAGTCAATGAGCAGTTCTTC	CASSYATSGRVNEQFF
NA	13	NA	TRBV7-3	TRBJ2-6	TGTGCCAGCAGCTCGGGGGGGGCCAACGTCCTGACTTTC	CASSSGGANVLTF
NA	15	TRBD2	TRBV30	TRBJ2-1	TGTGCCTGGAGTGTAGGGACTAGCGCGTACAATGAGCAGTTCTTC	CAWSVGTSAYNEQFF
NA	15	TRBD1	TRBV19	TRBJ1-6	TGTGCCAGTAGTCCCCTGGACAGGGATAATTCACCCCTCCACTTT	CASSPLDRDNSPLHF
NA	15	NA	TRBV7-8	TRBJ1-1	TGTGCCAGCAGCTTATTCGCGGCAGGGGCTGCTGAAGCTTTCTTT	CASSLFAAGAAEAFF
NA	16	TRBD1	TRBV27	TRBJ1-4	TGTGCCAGCAGTTCCATGAACATGACAGGGTGGGAAAAACTGTTTTTT	CASSSMNMTGWEKLFF
NA	17	TRBD2	TRBV10-3	TRBJ2-1	TGTGCCTTGGGGGGGACTAGCGGGATCAGCTCCTACAATGAGCAGTTCTTC	CALGGTSGISSYNEQFF
NA	15	TRBD2	TRBV27	TRBJ2-4	TGTGCCAGCAGTCGACTAGCGGGGGGGAGTGACATTCAGTACTTC	CASSRLAGGSDIQYF
NA	13	TRBD1	TRBV2	TRBJ2-5	TGTGCCACCGGACAGGGGTTCGGAGAGACCCAGTACTTC	CATGQGFGETQYF
NA	15	NA	TRBV10-1	TRBJ2-2	TGCGCCAGCAGTGAATGGGGAGCTCCAACCGGGGAGCTGTTTTTT	CASSEWGAPTGELFF
NA	14	NA	TRBV2	TRBJ1-1	TGTGCCAGCCTTCCCGGCGGGGGGAACACTGAAGCTTTCTTT	CASLPGGGNTEAFF
NA	15	TRBD1	TRBV11-2	TRBJ2-7	TGTGCCAGCAGCTTATTTCCCGGGACAGCGTACGAGCAGTACTTC	CASSLFPGTAYEQYF
NA	17	TRBD2	TRBV4-2	TRBJ2-3	TGTGCCAGCAGCCAAGAGGCAGCGGGAGGGCCAGTAGATACGCAGTATTTT	CASSQEAAGGPVDTQYF
NA	17	TRBD1	TRBV19	TRBJ1-2	TGTGCCAGTAGTATAGCTGGGGACAGGGGCTTGTGGTATGGCTACACCTTC	CASSIAGDRGLWYGYTF
NA	17	NA	TRBV5-4	TRBJ1-1	TGTGCCAGCAGCTCGGGAGACAGCCACCCAAAGGACACTGAAGCTTTCTTT	CASSSGDSHPKDTEAFF
NA	14	TRBD1	TRBV29-1	TRBJ1-1	TGCAGCGCCAGGACAGGGTCGGACGCCAGTGAAGCTTTCTTT	CSARTGSDASEAFF
NA	13	NA	TRBV7-7	TRBJ2-3	TGTGCTAGCAGCCGGTTAACGGCAGATACGCAGTATTTT	CASSRLTADTQYF
NA	15	NA	TRBV6-6	TRBJ2-3	TGTGCCAGCAGTTACCTCGGGGGAGTCACAGATACGCAGTATTTT	CASSYLGGVTDTQYF
NA	11	TRBD1	TRBV5-1	TRBJ1-2	TGCGCCAGCAGCGCAAGCAAGGGGGCCACCTTC	CASSASKGATF
NA	14	TRBD2	TRBV5-1	TRBJ2-7	TGCGCCAGCAGCTTAAGCGGGGGGGCCTACGAGCAGTACTTC	CASSLSGGAYEQYF